The 21 T cell receptor beta chains below come from one sample, sequenced in a study of OX40 agonist ivuxolimab in advanced cancers. Using immunoSEQ multiplex PCR, the repertoire was profiled, and TCRdb retains in-frame clones only, with some absent. The sample contains roughly 20,000 clones, 74% of which appear only once. The sample here was CD4+ or CD8+ T cells sorted from blood, taken in a trial of the OX40 agonist ivuxolimab. These receptors were taken from an adult with an advanced solid tumor such as melanoma, head and neck, liver or kidney cancer.

The J gene is TRBJ2-6, the V gene TRBV7-9, with D unresolved. This CDR3 has 16 amino acids. Germline V gene data show CDR1 as SEHNR and CDR2 as FQNEAQ (reference sequence). V was cut by 10 bases and J by 2 bases, with 18 bases left in between. DNA for the CDR3: TGTGCCACCAGGCATGATGTGCTGGCTGGGGCCAACGTCCTGACTTTC. Translation: CATRHDVLAGANVLTF.

This clone came up a few times. V and J are TRBV9 and TRBJ2-1; 12 nucleotides agree with TRBD2. Germline lookup yields CDR1 SGDLS and CDR2 YYNGEE. V gave up 4 bases and J gave up 1 base; unmatched junction bases: 9. This CDR3 is 18 amino acids long. In DNA, the CDR3 is TGTGCCAGCAGCACATCGATTCTAGCGGGAGGGTCCTACAATGAGCAGTTCTTC. It encodes CASSTSILAGGSYNEQFF.

The V gene is TRBV4-1, the J gene TRBJ2-1; TRBD2 matches at 9 bases. J lost 0 bases, V lost 3 bases, and 9 bases had no gene match. This CDR3 contains 18 residues. Germline CDR1 and CDR2: MGHRA and YSYEKL. CDR3 amino acids: CASSQEGSSGNSYNEQFF. CDR3 bases: TGCGCCAGCAGCCAGGAGGGATCTAGCGGGAACTCCTACAATGAGCAGTTCTTC.

This clone occurred once. This chain uses TRBV11-2 with TRBJ1-2; no clear D gene. Germline V gene lookup returns CDR1 SGHAT and CDR2 FQNNGV. Trimming took off 6 bases at V and 7 bases at J, with 9 bases between the two ends. The CDR3 extends over 11 amino acids. This CDR3 reads CASSYRGGYTF. The DNA of the CDR3 is TGTGCCAGCAGTTACCGTGGTGGCTACACCTTC.

The chain combines TRBV9 with TRBJ2-3, with a weak D call TRBD2 (5 bases). Germline loops: CDR1 SGDLS, CDR2 YYNGEE. The CDR3 loop spans 15 amino acids. With 2 bases removed from V and 0 bases from J, the gap between germline ends came to 10 bases. The CDR3 is CASSVGDPSTDTQYF. The CDR3 DNA is TGTGCCAGCAGCGTCGGGGATCCAAGCACAGATACGCAGTATTTT.

This clone was detected a few times. The chain recombines TRBV6-5 with TRBJ2-1, with D perhaps matching TRBD2 (6 bases). CDR3 length: 16 residues. Germline V gives CDR1 MNHEY, CDR2 SVGAGI. Trimming stripped 4 bases from V and 7 bases from J, with 20 bases between. The CDR3 here is CASSLGSGASGNEQFF. The CDR3 DNA follows: TGTGCCAGCAGTTTAGGGTCGGGAGCGAGTGGAAATGAGCAGTTCTTC.

This chain joins TRBV6-5 and TRBJ1-2; 9 nucleotides agree with TRBD1. Trimming removed 11 bases from V and 8 bases from J; junction bases left unmatched: 9. Germline V CDR1 and CDR2: MNHEY, SVGAGI. CDR3 size: 12 residues. The CDR3 protein is CACGTGSGGYTF. Here the CDR3 DNA reads TGTGCCTGCGGGACAGGGTCGGGCGGCTACACCTTC.

The chain couples TRBV7-6 to TRBJ1-2; D call uncertain. In germline, CDR1 is SGHVS, CDR2 FNYEAQ. V gave up 5 bases and J gave up 0 bases, with 19 bases separating them. The CDR3 runs 17 residues. CDR3 sequence: CASSQSPAGSPNYGYTF. The DNA of the CDR3 is TGTGCCAGCAGCCAATCCCCGGCCGGCAGCCCTAACTATGGCTACACCTTC. Filled out from reference TRBV7-6 and TRBJ1-2, the complete variable domain reads GAGVSQSPRYKVTKRGQDVALRCDPISGHVSLYWYRQALGQGPEFLTYFNYEAQQDKSGLPNDRFSAERPEGSISTLTIQRTEQRDSAMYRCASSQSPAGSPNYGYTFGSGTRLTVV.

The chain employs TRBV7-3 and TRBJ2-3; the D is unclear. V was cut by 2 bases and J by 1 base, with 4 bases left in between. Germline CDR1 and CDR2: SGHTA and FQGTGA. This CDR3 has 13 amino acids. In DNA, the CDR3 is TGTGCCAGCAGCTTAGGGGGCACAGATACGCAGTATTTT. As protein: CASSLGGTDTQYF.

J is TRBJ1-1 and V is TRBV6-5; D ambiguous. The V end lost 1 base, the J end lost 4 bases, and 13 bases lay between the germline ends. Germline V gives CDR1 MNHEY, CDR2 SVGAGI. This CDR3 has 15 residues. CDR3 sequence (DNA): TGTGCCAGCAGTTACTTGGCAGCATCCATCACTGAAGCTTTCTTT. Residues: CASSYLAASITEAFF.

This clone has a handful of counts. The V call is TRBV19, the J call TRBJ1-5; 9 bases line up with TRBD1. Trimming took 0 bases from V and 5 from J; bases not matched to a gene: 8. The CDR3 is 17 amino acids. CDR1 LNHDA and CDR2 SQIVND come from the germline V gene (reference sequence). CDR3 amino acids: CASSIDGGTGQDQPQHF. The CDR3 coding sequence is TGTGCCAGTAGTATAGATGGGGGGACAGGGCAGGATCAGCCCCAGCATTTT.

Only a few counts were recorded for this clone. This chain uses TRBV7-9 with TRBJ1-5, with 8 bases identical to TRBD1. The trim removed 5 bases at V and 2 bases at J, leaving 5 bases unmatched. The CDR3 consists of 15 residues. Germline V lookup: CDR1 SEHNR, CDR2 FQNEAQ (reference sequence). The CDR3 DNA follows: TGTGCCAGCAGCGCCACGACAGGGGGCAATCAGCCCCAGCATTTT. Translation gives CASSATTGGNQPQHF.

The V and J genes are TRBV5-1 and TRBJ1-1; 10 nucleotides match TRBD1. The CDR3 totals 18 residues. Germline CDR1 and CDR2: SGHRS and YFSETQ. V lost 1 base to trimming and J lost 0 bases; unmatched junction nucleotides: 9. CDR3 DNA: TGCGCCAGCAGCTTGACCGGGACAGGGGACTTAATGAACACTGAAGCTTTCTTT. Protein product: CASSLTGTGDLMNTEAFF.

The rearrangement links TRBV5-8 to TRBJ1-2; tentative D call: TRBD1 (5 bases). CDR1 is SGHTS, CDR2 YDEGEE, per germline. The CDR3 is made up of 16 amino acids. Deletions cut 2 bases from V and 5 bases from J, with 19 bases between. The CDR3 DNA follows: TGTGCCAGCAGCTTAAAGTTGACTCCGGGGCCTTATGGCTACACCTTC. Protein product: CASSLKLTPGPYGYTF.

This chain uses TRBV9 with TRBJ2-7, with D perhaps being TRBD1 or TRBD2 (5 bases each). The CDR3 loop spans 14 amino acids. Trimming took 0 bases from V and 5 from J, leaving 12 bases between them. Germline CDR1 SGDLS, CDR2 YYNGEE. In nucleotides, the CDR3 is TGTGCCAGCAGCGTAGACGAGGGGCTGGACGAGCAGTACTTC. Translated: CASSVDEGLDEQYF. The full variable domain, completed using reference TRBV9 and TRBJ2-7, is DSGVTQTPKHLITATGQRVTLRCSPRSGDLSVYWYQQSLDQGLQFLIQYYNGEERAKGNILERFSAQQFPDLHSELNLSSLELGDSALYFCASSVDEGLDEQYFGPGTRLTVT.

This clone was observed a single time. The rearrangement joins TRBV27 to TRBJ2-7, with 10 nucleotides matching TRBD2. Germline CDR1 is MNHEY and CDR2 is SMNVEV (reference sequence). CDR3 size: 16 residues. V shed 0 bases, J shed 2 bases, and the junction held 4 bases outside the gene matches. The chain's CDR3 is CASSLSGLAETYEQYF. The CDR3 bases are TGTGCCAGCAGTTTATCCGGACTAGCGGAAACCTACGAGCAGTACTTC.

The V and J genes are TRBV6-6 and TRBJ2-1, with D tentatively TRBD1 (6 bases). Germline V CDR1 and CDR2: MNHNY, SVGAGI (reference sequence). Trimming left V 6 bases short and J 7 bases short, with 10 bases between. The CDR3 is 12 amino acids. CDR3 sequence reads: CASRNRVNEQFF. CDR3 DNA: TGTGCCAGCAGGAACAGGGTGAATGAGCAGTTCTTC.

This clone has more than one count but fewer than ten. This sequence joins TRBV4-3 and TRBJ2-1; tentatively, D is TRBD2 (5 bases). The germline CDR1 and CDR2 sequences are LGHNA and YSLEER. The CDR3 contains 16 residues. The V end was cut by 4 bases, the J end by 0 bases, with 13 bases between. This CDR3 reads CASSPQRLSSYNEQFF. The CDR3 DNA follows: TGCGCCAGCAGCCCCCAGCGGCTGAGCTCCTACAATGAGCAGTTCTTC.

This chain links TRBV2 with TRBJ2-2; TRBD1 might be the D (7 bases). CDR1 SNHLY and CDR2 FYNNEI come from the germline V gene. V was trimmed by 7 bases and J by 5 bases, leaving 14 bases between them. The CDR3 length is 14 residues. CDR3 DNA: TGTGCCAGCAACCAACAGGGGAGGACCGGGGAGCTGTTTTTT. It specifies CASNQQGRTGELFF. Full variable domain (remainder filled in from reference TRBV2 and TRBJ2-2): EPEVTQTPSHQVTQMGQEVILRCVPISNHLYFYWYRQILGQKVEFLVSFYNNEISEKSEIFDDQFSVERPDGSNFTLKIRSTKLEDSAMYFCASNQQGRTGELFFGEGSRLTVL.

CDR3 DNA sequence: TGTGCCAGCAGAGGGACAGGAGTTATGAACACTGAAGCTTTCTTT. The encoded protein is CASRGTGVMNTEAFF. The V call is TRBV13, the J call TRBJ1-1; 8 positions match TRBD1. CDR3 size: 15 residues. V shed 6 bases and J 0 bases; nucleotides not matched to a gene: 6. CDR1 and CDR2 from the germline V gene are PRHDT and FYEKMQ (reference sequence).

The chain combines TRBV28 with TRBJ2-1; 9 bases match TRBD1. Per germline, CDR1 MDHEN and CDR2 SYDVKM. J gave up 1 base and V 7 bases, and 5 bases lay outside the gene matches. The CDR3 runs to 15 residues. CDR3 sequence (DNA): TGTGCCAGCAATGCCGGGACAGGGTCCTACAATGAGCAGTTCTTC. Encoded protein: CASNAGTGSYNEQFF.